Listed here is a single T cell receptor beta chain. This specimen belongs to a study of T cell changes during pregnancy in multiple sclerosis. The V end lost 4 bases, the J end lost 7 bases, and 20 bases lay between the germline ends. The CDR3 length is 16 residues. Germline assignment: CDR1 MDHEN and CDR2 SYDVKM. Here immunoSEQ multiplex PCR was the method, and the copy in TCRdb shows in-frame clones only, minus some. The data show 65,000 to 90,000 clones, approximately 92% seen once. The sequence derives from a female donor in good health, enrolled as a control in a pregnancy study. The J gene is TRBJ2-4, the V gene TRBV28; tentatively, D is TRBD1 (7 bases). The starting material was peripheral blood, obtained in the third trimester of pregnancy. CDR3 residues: CASSSPGDDRANIQYF. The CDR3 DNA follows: TGTGCCAGCAGTTCACCGGGGGACGACAGGGCCAACATTCAGTACTTC.